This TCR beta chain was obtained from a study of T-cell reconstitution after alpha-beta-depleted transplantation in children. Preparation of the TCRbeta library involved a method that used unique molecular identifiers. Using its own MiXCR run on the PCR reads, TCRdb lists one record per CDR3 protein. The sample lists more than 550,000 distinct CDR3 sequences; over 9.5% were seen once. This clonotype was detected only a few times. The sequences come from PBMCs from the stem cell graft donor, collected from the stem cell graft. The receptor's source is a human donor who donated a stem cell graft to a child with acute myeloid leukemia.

CDR3 sequence reads: CSASPLAGRDNEQFF. The CDR3 nucleotides read TGCAGTGCTAGCCCTCTAGCGGGAAGGGACAATGAGCAGTTCTTC. The genes are TRBV20-1 and TRBJ2-1; 9 positions agree with TRBD2. V shed 3 bases and J 5 bases; nucleotides not matched to a gene: 8. The CDR3 sequence is 15 residues long. From germline, CDR1 is DFQATT and CDR2 SNEGSKA (reference sequence).